This T cell receptor (beta chain) was documented in a study of CD8 T cells in Susac syndrome. Random hexamers were used to reverse transcribe an amount of roughly 0.5 to 1 ug RNA. TCRdb fed the immunoSEQ multiplex PCR reads into MiXCR, producing one record per CDR3 protein. The table has approximately 150,000 distinct CDR3 sequences, around 93% seen once; the top ten hold just over 0.13%. TEMRA cells were FACS-enriched, and CD8+ and CD4+ T cells were isolated negatively. This clonotype was detected only once. CDR3 size: 14 residues. The V and J ends lost 4 bases and 4 bases respectively, with 16 bases between them. From germline, CDR1 is SQVTM and CDR2 ANQGSEA.

The TCR was taken from a human donor in good health. The sequencing sample was made of CD4+ T cells from PBMCs. This chain connects TRBV29-1 to TRBJ1-2, with D possibly TRBD1 on 6 matching bases. CDR3 region: CSVGGGQGVYGYTF. The CDR3 DNA is TGCAGCGTTGGCGGGGGGCAAGGAGTCTATGGCTACACCTTC.